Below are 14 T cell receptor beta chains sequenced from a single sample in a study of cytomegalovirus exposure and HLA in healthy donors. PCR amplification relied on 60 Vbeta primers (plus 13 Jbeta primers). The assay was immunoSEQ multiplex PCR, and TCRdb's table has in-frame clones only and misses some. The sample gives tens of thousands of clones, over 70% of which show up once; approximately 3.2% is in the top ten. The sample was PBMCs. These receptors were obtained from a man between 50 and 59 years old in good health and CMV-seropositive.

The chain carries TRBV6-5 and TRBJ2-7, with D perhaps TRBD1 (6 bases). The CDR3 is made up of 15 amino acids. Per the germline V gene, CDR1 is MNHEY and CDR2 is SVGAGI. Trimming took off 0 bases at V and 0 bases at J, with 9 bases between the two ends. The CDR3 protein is CASSYSRGNSYEQYF. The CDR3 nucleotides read TGTGCCAGCAGTTACTCGAGGGGGAACTCCTACGAGCAGTACTTC.

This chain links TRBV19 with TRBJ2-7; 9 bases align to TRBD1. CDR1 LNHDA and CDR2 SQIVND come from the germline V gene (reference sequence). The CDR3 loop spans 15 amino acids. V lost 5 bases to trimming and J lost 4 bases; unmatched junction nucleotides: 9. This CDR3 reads CASSPGTGGPYEQYF. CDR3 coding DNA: TGTGCCAGTAGTCCAGGCACAGGGGGCCCATACGAGCAGTACTTC.

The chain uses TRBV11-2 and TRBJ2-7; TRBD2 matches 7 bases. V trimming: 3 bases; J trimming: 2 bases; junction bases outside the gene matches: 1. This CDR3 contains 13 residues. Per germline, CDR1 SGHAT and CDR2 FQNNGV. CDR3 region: CASSLGLTYEQYF. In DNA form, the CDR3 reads TGTGCCAGCAGCTTGGGACTAACCTACGAGCAGTACTTC.

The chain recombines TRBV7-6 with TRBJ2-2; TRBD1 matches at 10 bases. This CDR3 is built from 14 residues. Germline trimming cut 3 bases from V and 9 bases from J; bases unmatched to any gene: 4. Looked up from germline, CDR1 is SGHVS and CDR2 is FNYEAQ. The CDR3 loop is CASSLSTGGRELFF. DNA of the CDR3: TGTGCCAGCAGCTTGTCGACAGGGGGCCGGGAGCTGTTTTTT.

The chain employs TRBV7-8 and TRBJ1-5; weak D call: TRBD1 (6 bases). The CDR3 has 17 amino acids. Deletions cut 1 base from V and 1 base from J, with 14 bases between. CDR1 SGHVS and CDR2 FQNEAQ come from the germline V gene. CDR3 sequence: CASSLVGTSGSNQPQHF. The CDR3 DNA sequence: TGTGCCAGCAGCTTAGTCGGGACATCAGGGAGCAATCAGCCCCAGCATTTT.

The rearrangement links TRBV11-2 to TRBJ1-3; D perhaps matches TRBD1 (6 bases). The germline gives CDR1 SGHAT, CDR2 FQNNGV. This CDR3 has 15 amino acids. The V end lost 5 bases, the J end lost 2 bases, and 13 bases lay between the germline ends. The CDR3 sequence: CASSPGQGPGNTIYF. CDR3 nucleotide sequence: TGTGCCAGCAGCCCCGGCCAGGGGCCTGGAAACACCATATATTTT.

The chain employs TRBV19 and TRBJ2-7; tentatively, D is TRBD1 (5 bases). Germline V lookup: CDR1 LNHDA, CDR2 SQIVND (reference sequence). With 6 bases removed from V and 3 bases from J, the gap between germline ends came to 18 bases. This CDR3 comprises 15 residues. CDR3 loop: CASSYHRQGDYEQYF. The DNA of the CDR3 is TGTGCCAGTAGCTATCACCGGCAGGGCGACTACGAGCAGTACTTC.

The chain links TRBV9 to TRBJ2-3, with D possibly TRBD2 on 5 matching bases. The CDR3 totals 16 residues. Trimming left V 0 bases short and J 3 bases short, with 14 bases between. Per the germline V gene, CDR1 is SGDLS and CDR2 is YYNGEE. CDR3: CASSVVGRGGTDTQYF. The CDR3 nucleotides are TGTGCCAGCAGCGTAGTGGGGAGAGGTGGAACAGATACGCAGTATTTT.

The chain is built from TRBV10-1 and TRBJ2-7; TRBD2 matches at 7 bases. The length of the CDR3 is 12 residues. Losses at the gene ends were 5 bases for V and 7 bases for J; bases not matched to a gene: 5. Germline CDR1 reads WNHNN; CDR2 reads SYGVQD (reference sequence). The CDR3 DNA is TGCGCCAGCAGTTATCAGGGAGGGGAGCAGTACTTC. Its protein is CASSYQGGEQYF.

The CDR3 DNA reads as TGTGCCAGCAGCGTGACGGGACTAGCGATCACCGGGGAGCTGTTTTTT. Amino acid sequence: CASSVTGLAITGELFF. The V call is TRBV7-9, the J call TRBJ2-2, with 10 positions matching TRBD2. J lost 4 bases, V lost 5 bases, and 7 bases had no gene match. The CDR3 sequence is 16 residues long. Germline V gene sequence: CDR1 SEHNR, CDR2 FQNEAQ (reference sequence).

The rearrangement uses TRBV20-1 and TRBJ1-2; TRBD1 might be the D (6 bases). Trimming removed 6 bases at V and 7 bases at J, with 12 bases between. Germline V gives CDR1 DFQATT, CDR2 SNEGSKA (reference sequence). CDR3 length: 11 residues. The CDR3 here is CSAGASGGYTF. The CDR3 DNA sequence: TGCAGTGCGGGGGCCTCGGGTGGCTACACCTTC.

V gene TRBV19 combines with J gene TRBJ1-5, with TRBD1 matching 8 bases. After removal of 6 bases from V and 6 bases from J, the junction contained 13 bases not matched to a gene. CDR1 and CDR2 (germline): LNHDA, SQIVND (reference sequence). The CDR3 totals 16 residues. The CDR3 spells CASRSGTGQWSQPQHF. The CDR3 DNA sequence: TGTGCCAGTAGGTCAGGGACAGGCCAGTGGAGTCAGCCCCAGCATTTT.

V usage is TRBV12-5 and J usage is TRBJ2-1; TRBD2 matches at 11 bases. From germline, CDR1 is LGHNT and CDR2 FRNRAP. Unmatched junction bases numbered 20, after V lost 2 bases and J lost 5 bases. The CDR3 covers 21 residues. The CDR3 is CASGLILGASGRPGPNNEQFF. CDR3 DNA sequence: TGTGCTAGTGGTTTGATATTAGGGGCTAGCGGGAGGCCCGGCCCAAACAATGAGCAGTTCTTC.

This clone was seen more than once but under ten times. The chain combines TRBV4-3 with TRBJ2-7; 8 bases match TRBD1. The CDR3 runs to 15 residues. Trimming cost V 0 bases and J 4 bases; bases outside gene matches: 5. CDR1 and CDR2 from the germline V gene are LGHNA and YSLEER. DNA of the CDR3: TGCGCCAGCAGCCAAGATAGGACAGGGAATTACGAGCAGTACTTC. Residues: CASSQDRTGNYEQYF.